These 27 T cell receptor beta chains were all obtained from the same sample, sequenced in a study of T cell responses to AZD1222 COVID-19 vaccine. TCRdb's copy holds only in-frame clones and misses some; the assay was immunoSEQ multiplex PCR. Among around 100,000 clones listed, around 90% were seen once. The starting material was peripheral blood, obtained 28 days after the second AZD1222 dose. The receptor source for this set is an adult who received the AZD1222 COVID-19 vaccine.

This sequence joins TRBV27 and TRBJ2-3, with TRBD1 matching 11 bases. V lost 3 bases to trimming and J lost 6 bases; unmatched junction nucleotides: 2. From germline, CDR1 is MNHEY and CDR2 SMNVEV (reference sequence). The CDR3 covers 14 residues. Here the CDR3 reads CASSLDRGHDTQYF. The CDR3, as DNA: TGTGCCAGCAGTTTGGACAGGGGGCATGATACGCAGTATTTT.

The genes are TRBV29-1 and TRBJ2-7, with TRBD1 matching over 9 bases. The V segment lost 6 bases and the J segment 3 bases; nucleotides outside the gene matches: 6. Germline CDR1 is SQVTM and CDR2 is ANQGSEA. This CDR3 contains 13 residues. This CDR3 reads CSVLGTGIYEQYF. In DNA, the CDR3 is TGCAGCGTCCTCGGGACAGGGATCTACGAGCAGTACTTC.

This clone was observed a single time. The rearrangement uses TRBV28 and TRBJ1-1, with D hard to call. The germline V gene has CDR1 MDHEN and CDR2 SYDVKM. The CDR3 has 14 amino acids. Trimming shortened V by 5 bases and J by 5 bases, and 15 bases separated the two germline ends. CDR3 amino acids: CASSDYGSRTEAFF. CDR3 nucleotide sequence: TGTGCCAGCAGTGACTATGGGAGTCGGACTGAAGCTTTCTTT.

This chain uses TRBV11-2 with TRBJ1-5, with TRBD1 identical over 8 bases. Germline CDR1 is SGHAT and CDR2 is FQNNGV. After removal of 5 bases from V and 7 bases from J, the junction contained 7 bases not matched to a gene. CDR3 length equals 14 residues. The CDR3 here is CASSPRTGWQPQHF. The CDR3 region has the DNA TGTGCCAGCAGCCCGCGGACAGGGTGGCAGCCCCAGCATTTT. Drawing the rest from reference TRBV11-2 and TRBJ1-5, the complete variable domain is EAGVAQSPRYKIIEKRQSVAFWCNPISGHATLYWYQQILGQGPKLLIQFQNNGVVDDSQLPKDRFSAERLKGVDSTLKIQPAKLEDSAVYLCASSPRTGWQPQHFGDGTRLSIL.

This clone has only a few counts. The rearrangement joins TRBV2 to TRBJ1-2, with D uncertain. Trimming removed 7 bases from V and 2 bases from J, with 8 bases in between. The CDR3 consists of 12 residues. The germline V gene encodes CDR1 SNHLY and CDR2 FYNNEI. This chain's CDR3 is CASNDNNYGYTF. The CDR3 DNA follows: TGTGCCAGCAACGACAACAACTATGGCTACACCTTC.

The rearrangement uses TRBV9 and TRBJ2-7; TRBD2 aligns across 14 bases. CDR1 is SGDLS, CDR2 YYNGEE, per germline. The CDR3 is 15 amino acids. J was trimmed by 7 bases and V by 0 bases; bases with no gene match: 3. The CDR3 loop is CASSVEGLAGEEQYF. CDR3 nucleotide sequence: TGTGCCAGCAGCGTAGAGGGACTAGCGGGGGAAGAGCAGTACTTC.

The chain joins TRBV19 to TRBJ2-7; TRBD1 is a possible D gene (6 bases). CDR3 length equals 16 residues. Germline CDR1 is LNHDA and CDR2 is SQIVND (reference sequence). The V gene lost 4 bases and the J gene lost 0 bases, with 16 bases spanning the gap. The CDR3 DNA sequence: TGTGCCAGTAGTAATTCCGGGACACAATTCTCCTACGAGCAGTACTTC. It is translated as CASSNSGTQFSYEQYF.

The chain is built from TRBV19 and TRBJ1-1; a weak D match, TRBD1 (6 bases). This CDR3 is built from 16 residues. Germline loops: CDR1 LNHDA, CDR2 SQIVND (reference sequence). The germline V and J ends were trimmed by 4 bases and 1 base, with 16 bases remaining between them. CDR3 in DNA: TGTGCCAGTAGTAAGAGGCAGGGGAGGGAGAACACTGAAGCTTTCTTT. Encoded protein: CASSKRQGRENTEAFF.

This clone was counted between two and nine times. The chain carries TRBV5-1 and TRBJ2-1; TRBD2 matches at 9 bases. The CDR3 is 18 amino acids. Germline CDR1 is SGHRS and CDR2 is YFSETQ. V shed 1 base, J shed 1 base, and the junction held 9 bases outside the gene matches. The CDR3, as DNA: TGCGCCAGCAGCTTGAGGCCTCCTAGCGGGATTTCCTACAATGAGCAGTTCTTC. Translation: CASSLRPPSGISYNEQFF.

The V call is TRBV7-9, the J call TRBJ2-7; tentatively, D is TRBD1 (6 bases). The germline gives CDR1 SEHNR, CDR2 FQNEAQ (reference sequence). The CDR3 spans 15 residues. The ends were cut back, 5 bases at V and 6 bases at J, with 20 bases in the middle. The chain's CDR3 is CASSIIGTLQGEQYF. In DNA, the CDR3 is TGTGCCAGCAGCATTATTGGGACACTGCAAGGCGAGCAGTACTTC. Together with reference TRBV7-9 and TRBJ2-7, the CDR3 gives the full variable domain: DTGVSQNPRHKITKRGQNVTFRCDPISEHNRLYWYRQTLGQGPEFLTYFQNEAQLEKSRLLSDRFSAERPKGSFSTLEIQRTEQGDSAMYLCASSIIGTLQGEQYFGPGTRLTVT.

The chain combines TRBV6-5 with TRBJ2-3, with D possibly matching TRBD2 (5 bases). Looked up from germline, CDR1 is MNHEY and CDR2 is SVGAGI. V dropped 5 bases and J dropped 4 bases, with 16 bases sitting between them. The CDR3 loop spans 15 amino acids. CDR3 sequence: CASSIVPDWPDTQYF. CDR3 sequence (DNA): TGTGCCAGCAGTATAGTTCCGGACTGGCCAGATACGCAGTATTTT.

The V call is TRBV28, the J call TRBJ1-5, with D perhaps matching TRBD1 (6 bases). The CDR3 covers 17 residues. The germline CDR1 and CDR2 sequences are MDHEN and SYDVKM. Trimming removed 3 bases from V and 0 bases from J, with 15 bases in between. CDR3 sequence: CASSLGARAFSNQPQHF. CDR3 nucleotide sequence: TGTGCCAGCAGTTTGGGGGCCCGAGCATTTAGCAATCAGCCCCAGCATTTT.

V is TRBV21-1 and J is TRBJ1-2; TRBD1 was called by the table and not checked on the DNA. TRBV21-1 is designated a pseudogene. The CDR3 consists of 14 residues. The CDR3 nucleotides are TGTGCCAGCAGCAAATCCAGGGTCGGCTATGGCTACACCTTC. Amino acids: CASSKSRVGYGYTF.

This chain links TRBV5-5 with TRBJ2-5, with a possible D match to TRBD1 (6 bases). Germline assignment: CDR1 SGHKS and CDR2 YYEKEE (reference sequence). Trimming cost V 2 bases and J 2 bases, with 10 bases left between them. This CDR3 spans 14 amino acids. CDR3 sequence reads: CASSLRTAQETQYF. For the CDR3, the DNA is TGTGCCAGCAGCTTACGGACAGCTCAAGAGACCCAGTACTTC.

This chain joins TRBV6-2 or TRBV6-3 and TRBJ1-6; the D is unclear. The CDR3 extends over 15 amino acids. The germline CDR1 and CDR2 sequences are MNHEY and SVGEGT. Trimming took off 0 bases at V and 10 bases at J, with 13 bases between the two ends. The CDR3 region is CASSYSGRGYSPLHF. In DNA, the CDR3 is TGTGCCAGCAGTTACTCCGGCCGAGGGTACTCACCCCTCCACTTT.

V and J are TRBV6-4 and TRBJ1-1; the D is unclear. Germline lookup yields CDR1 MRHNA and CDR2 SNTAGT. This CDR3 contains 14 residues. With 6 bases removed from V and 2 bases from J, the gap between germline ends came to 13 bases. The CDR3 loop reads CASRRNPTNTEAFF. CDR3 in DNA: TGTGCCAGCAGGAGGAATCCCACAAACACTGAAGCTTTCTTT.

The table lists this clone with a few counts. The chain uses TRBV6-4 and TRBJ1-5, with a weak D call TRBD1 (6 bases). Trimming cost V 4 bases and J 0 bases, with 10 bases left between them. This CDR3 spans 15 amino acids. Germline V gene sequence: CDR1 MRHNA, CDR2 SNTAGT. The DNA of the CDR3 is TGTGCCAGCAGTGCGACAGGAAATAGCAATCAGCCCCAGCATTTT. Translating gives CASSATGNSNQPQHF.

The chain links TRBV4-2 to TRBJ2-2; 7 positions agree with TRBD2. Germline values: CDR1 LGHNA, CDR2 YNFKEQ. The CDR3 is 14 amino acids. V gave up 0 bases and J gave up 8 bases; unmatched junction bases: 3. The CDR3 DNA is TGTGCCAGCAGCCAAGATCGGCGGGAGGGGGAGCTGTTTTTT. As protein: CASSQDRREGELFF.

CDR3 in amino acids: CASSKGTLSSGELFF. CDR3 sequence (DNA): TGTGCCAGCTCAAAAGGGACCTTATCCTCCGGGGAGCTGTTTTTT. V usage is TRBV2 and J usage is TRBJ2-2; D is tentatively TRBD1 or TRBD2 (5 bases each). Trimming stripped 8 bases from V and 6 bases from J, with 19 bases between. This CDR3 region has 15 residues. The germline V gene has CDR1 SNHLY and CDR2 FYNNEI.

This chain links TRBV10-3 with TRBJ2-7; 14 bases line up with TRBD2. V lost 6 bases and J lost 4; bases outside the gene matches: 8. Looked up from germline, CDR1 is ENHRY and CDR2 is SYGVKD. This CDR3 comprises 16 residues. For the CDR3, the DNA is TGTGCCATCAGCGTGTCCGGGACTAGCGGGAGTTACGAGCAGTACTTC. Its translation is CAISVSGTSGSYEQYF.

J is TRBJ1-5 and V is TRBV7-2; TRBD1 agrees at 7 bases. In germline, CDR1 is SGHTA, CDR2 FQGNSA. The J segment lost 7 bases and the V segment lost 5 bases, leaving 5 bases of the junction unmatched. This CDR3 is 13 amino acids long. The CDR3 nucleotides read TGTGCCAGCAGCGACAGGGTCGGGCAGCCCCAGCATTTT. This gives the protein CASSDRVGQPQHF.

The V gene is TRBV19, the J gene TRBJ1-6; 7 bases align to TRBD1. Germline CDR1 reads LNHDA; CDR2 reads SQIVND (reference sequence). V shed 9 bases, J shed 6 bases, and the junction held 11 bases outside the gene matches. The CDR3 contains 15 residues. CDR3 in DNA: TGTGCCAGCCAAATGTACCGGGACAGTAATTCACCCCTCCACTTT. This gives the protein CASQMYRDSNSPLHF.

This sequence joins TRBV7-3 and TRBJ2-3, with 7 bases fitting TRBD2. The germline V gene encodes CDR1 SGHTA and CDR2 FQGTGA. CDR3 length equals 17 residues. V was clipped by 2 bases and J by 6 bases; unmatched bases: 14. CDR3 residues: CASSLLGGAGTGDTQYF. Written as DNA, the CDR3 is TGTGCCAGCAGCTTACTCGGAGGAGCGGGAACTGGGGATACGCAGTATTTT.

This chain uses TRBV9 with TRBJ2-5; possible D gene TRBD2, 5 bases. Germline lookup yields CDR1 SGDLS and CDR2 YYNGEE. The ends were cut back, 4 bases at V and 0 bases at J, with 7 bases in the middle. The CDR3 covers 13 residues. The CDR3 DNA reads as TGTGCCAGCAGCCGAGGGAACCAAGAGACCCAGTACTTC. Amino acid sequence: CASSRGNQETQYF.

The genes are TRBV2 and TRBJ1-1, with D maybe TRBD1 (6 bases). V lost 2 bases, J lost 0 bases, and 13 bases lay in between. CDR3 size: 16 residues. Germline CDR1 is SNHLY and CDR2 is FYNNEI. CDR3 region: CASSEWGAGMNTEAFF. In DNA, the CDR3 is TGTGCCAGCAGTGAATGGGGGGCGGGGATGAACACTGAAGCTTTCTTT.

The chain joins TRBV2 to TRBJ2-3; 7 bases map to TRBD1. V was pared by 4 bases and J by 4 bases, with 5 bases of the junction left unmatched. Germline CDR1 reads SNHLY; CDR2 reads FYNNEI. The CDR3 contains 14 residues. The CDR3 protein is CASSVDRASDTQYF. CDR3 in DNA: TGTGCCAGCAGTGTAGACAGGGCTTCAGATACGCAGTATTTT.

In this sample, this clone turned up once. The chain's CDR3 is CASTPGTSPLHF. The CDR3 coding sequence is TGTGCCAGCACCCCCGGGACTTCACCCCTCCACTTT. The V and J genes are TRBV28 and TRBJ1-6; perhaps TRBD1 as D (5 bases). Germline V gives CDR1 MDHEN, CDR2 SYDVKM. Trimming cost V 7 bases and J 9 bases, with 10 bases left between them. CDR3 length equals 12 residues. The entire variable domain, with the rest obtained from reference TRBV28 and TRBJ1-6, is as follows: DVKVTQSSRYLVKRTGEKVFLECVQDMDHENMFWYRQDPGLGLRLIYFSYDVKMKEKGDIPEGYSVSREKKERFSLILESASTNQTSMYLCASTPGTSPLHFGNGTRLTVT.